The clone carrying this TCR beta chain was picked up a small number of times. No antigen is known for it. These data are taken from a study of T cells after yellow fever vaccination. Trimming removed 4 bases from V and 0 bases from J, with 14 bases in between. The length of the CDR3 is 15 residues. CDR1 is SGHRS, CDR2 YFSETQ, per germline. Findings and caveats of the study: Reappearing after the booster were most of the clones from primary vaccination (less than 97% CD4, 75% to 90% CD8).

Generation of TCR cDNA used 5'RACE template switching (which added a universal primer site and UMIs). Using its own MiXCR run on the 5' RACE reads, TCRdb lists one record per CDR3 protein. Among tens of thousands of distinct CDR3 sequences listed, approximately 6.9% were seen once. The rearrangement uses TRBV5-1 and TRBJ2-7, with a weak D call TRBD1 (6 bases). Here the sequenced sample was CD8+ T cells sorted from PBMCs, taken on the day of the first yellow fever vaccination. This clonotype was obtained from a young man who received the YFV17D yellow fever vaccine. The CDR3 here is CASSDRDTSSYEQYF. In DNA, the CDR3 is TGCGCCAGCAGCGACCGGGACACCAGCTCCTACGAGCAGTACTTC. Together with reference TRBV5-1 and TRBJ2-7, the CDR3 gives the full variable domain: KAGVTQTPRYLIKTRGQQVTLSCSPISGHRSVSWYQQTPGQGLQFLFEYFSETQRNKGNFPGRFSGRQFSNSRSEMNVSTLELGDSALYLCASSDRDTSSYEQYFGPGTRLTVT.